The entry below gives a single TCR beta chain sequence along with its context. The target antigen is unknown. The data stem from a study of cytomegalovirus exposure and HLA in healthy donors. Study in general: When 300 to 400 donors were genotyped, about 80% of them were found to fall in the Caucasian-associated ancestry cluster. The study, taken as a whole, reports: Presence/absence results assume similar sequencing depth per donor, which may not hold. The study dropped some indistinguishable V segments, TRBV6-2 and TRBV6-3 among them.

The PCR had 60 Vbeta and 13 Jbeta primers. Assay used: immunoSEQ multiplex PCR; TCRdb lists only in-frame clones, some missing. The repertoire holds about 120,000 clones, with over 70% as singletons. Trimming at V came to 3 bases and at J to 8 bases, leaving 7 bases not matched to a gene. The CDR3 extends over 14 amino acids. CDR1 and CDR2 from the germline V gene are LNHDA and SQIVND (reference sequence). Participants comprised healthy donors of bone marrow. The genes are TRBV19 and TRBJ1-2, with 9 bases fitting TRBD1. The receptor was derived from a woman aged 40 to 50 in good health and CMV-seropositive. Material: PBMCs. DNA for the CDR3: TGTGCCAGTAGTATCGGGACAGGGCGACAAGGCTACACCTTC. Amino acids: CASSIGTGRQGYTF.